This T cell receptor beta chain originates from a study of identical twins. This clonotype was counted only a few times. Antigen: not known. Germline V gene data show CDR1 as DFQATT and CDR2 as SNEGSKA (reference sequence). The CDR3 consists of 13 residues. Trimming removed 3 bases at V and 5 bases at J, with 13 bases between. Template switching (which added a universal primer site) was used, and cDNA carried unique molecular identifiers. MiXCR, applied by TCRdb to the 5' RACE reads, yields one record per CDR3 protein. Of a few hundred thousand distinct CDR3 sequences listed, roughly 8.6% were seen once; the top ten hold roughly 7%. With no exceptions, donors were healthy Caucasians. Study results and caveats: Models underestimated TCR alpha sharing (out-of-frame) in monozygotic twins. Insertions ran lower in abundant cord blood beta clonotypes, though not in memory repertoires.

These same data were also listed under a study on yellow fever vaccine responses in identical twins.

The V call is TRBV20-1, the J call TRBJ1-2; D is uncertain. Sequencing input: CD8+ T cells sorted from blood. The origin of this receptor is a woman younger than 30 in good health. CDR3: CSASDTLNYGYTF. The CDR3 region has the DNA TGCAGTGCTAGCGACACACTTAATTATGGCTACACCTTC.